Sequencing of this TCR beta chain was carried out in a study of identical twins (dated by TCRdb to about 2016). General notes on the study: TCR alpha and beta repertoires from monozygotic twins, unrelated adults of various ages and cord blood were deep-sequenced to test whether fetal clonotypes persist. To rule out contamination, the twin experiments were replicated at different times with different library preparation protocols. Study-wide conclusions, independent of this receptor: Because the same donors could not be followed over many years, the conclusions relied on cross-sectional statistical analysis. In beta out-of-frame sequences, excess twin sharing was weaker, because having fewer shared sequences lowered the signal-to-noise ratio. Compared with coincidental sharing between unrelated individuals, out-of-frame TCR alpha sequences shared between twins had an excess of sequences with low generation probability. Fewer insertions were carried by abundant cord blood beta clonotypes, a similar but weaker trend appeared in young adult naive repertoires, and no such trend appeared in memory repertoires. Invariant T cells such as MAIT and iNKT could partly confound zero-insertion analyses, though diverse VJ usage argued against this for most clonotypes. Recombination models systematically underestimated out-of-frame TCR alpha sharing in monozygotic twins but agreed with sharing between unrelated individuals.

Library construction relied on 5' RACE. The sequencing machine was an Illumina HiSeq 2000. Template switching introduced a universal primer binding site; the final cDNA contained a unique molecular identifier, enabling accurate counting of TCR cDNA molecules. Specific primers in the conserved constant-segment region were used to synthesize first-strand cDNA for the TCR alpha and beta chains. To control for contamination, each cDNA library was double barcoded with a SMART-Mk sample barcode plus Illumina barcodes. TruSeq adapter sequences, together with Illumina sample barcodes, were added in two successive PCR steps. Sequencing of the TCR alpha and beta cDNA libraries was done on the Illumina HiSeq platform using custom primers. As for how the authors treated the data: Raw reads were processed with MiGEC to extract unique molecular identifiers, and MiXCR was used to determine CDR3 positions. For each individual, recombination models were inferred using an EM algorithm with the repgenHMM and IGoR tools. The analysis of shared clonotypes was done with the tcR package in R, with sharing normalized by the product of cloneset sizes. To study raw recombination without the effects of thymic and clonal selection, out-of-frame nonproductive sequences were analyzed. The public reads were run again by TCRdb, first through fastp at Q25 and then through MiXCR, and only productive beta chains were kept. Identical CDR3 proteins give one entry, which carries the most common genes and DNA. These V and J calls rely on TCRdb rather than the paper's analysis. Recorded for this sample are 700,000 or so distinct CDR3 sequences; 8% to 9% of them occurred a single time. The top ten constitute around 0.95% of the sample.

The CDR3 contains 15 residues, cysteine and phenylalanine counted. The DNA shown is the 45-base CDR3, in frame from base 1. Trimming at the junction amounts to 2 bases on V and 0 bases on J, and the germline ends lie 8 bases apart. Per the germline V gene, KGHSH is the CDR1 and LQKENI is the CDR2. This clonotype was seen a few times. Its antigen is still unknown. Base-call qualities are not available, and no considerably larger clone is one nucleotide away. Every donor was a healthy Caucasian. The twin cohort consisted of three pairs of female monozygotic twins, all aged about 18 to 30 years. The RNA used for TCR libraries was isolated from peripheral blood mononuclear cells. These data also formed part of another study, on yellow fever vaccine responses in identical twins. Reported in the second study: The authors reported that the T cell response to vaccination in identical twins appeared partly convergent and partly personalized. The study precisely tracked vaccine-responding T cell clones in identical twins.

The sequenced material came from PBMCs. The chain is assembled from TRBV18 and TRBJ2-4; TRBD2 might be the D gene, on 5 matching bases. This TCR was sampled from a woman aged 18-29 years in good health. At the DNA level, the sequence is TGTGCCAGCTCACCAACCCGGGAAGCCAAAAACATTCAGTACTTC. The translation is CASSPTREAKNIQYF.